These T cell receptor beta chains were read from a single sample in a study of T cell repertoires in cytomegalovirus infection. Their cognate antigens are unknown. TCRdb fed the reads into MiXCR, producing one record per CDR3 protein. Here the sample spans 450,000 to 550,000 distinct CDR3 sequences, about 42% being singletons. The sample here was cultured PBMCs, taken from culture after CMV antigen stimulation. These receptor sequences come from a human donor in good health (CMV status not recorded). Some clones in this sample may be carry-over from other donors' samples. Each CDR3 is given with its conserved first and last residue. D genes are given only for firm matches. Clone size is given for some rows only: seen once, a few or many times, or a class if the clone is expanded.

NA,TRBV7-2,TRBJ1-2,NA,TGTGCCAGCAGCTTAACCACATCGAACTATGGCTACACCTTC,CASSLTTSNYGYTF
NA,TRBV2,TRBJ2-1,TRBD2,TGTGCCAGCAGTCCCCGAGTGACTAGCCTCTACAATGAGCAGTTCTTC,CASSPRVTSLYNEQFF
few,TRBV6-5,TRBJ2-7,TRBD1,TGTGCCAGCAGTCTTGGACCGGGACAGGGATTCTACGAGCAGTACTTC,CASSLGPGQGFYEQYF
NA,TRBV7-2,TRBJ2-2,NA,TGTGCCAGCACCCCAGCCGTAGGAGCTGGACCCGGGGAGCTGTTTTTT,CASTPAVGAGPGELFF
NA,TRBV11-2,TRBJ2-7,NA,TGTGCCAGCAGCTTTTCTCGGACAGCCTACGAGCAGTACTTC,CASSFSRTAYEQYF
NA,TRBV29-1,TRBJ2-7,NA,TGCAGCGTTGCGGTCGACAGCTCCTACGAGCAGTACTTC,CSVAVDSSYEQYF
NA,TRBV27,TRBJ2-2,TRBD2,TGTGCCAGCAGTTTCCGACTAGCGGGTTACGACACCGGGGAGCTGTTTTTT,CASSFRLAGYDTGELFF
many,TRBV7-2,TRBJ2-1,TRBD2,TGTGCCAGCAGCACACGACTAGCGGGGGGGCATGATGAGCAGTTCTTC,CASSTRLAGGHDEQFF
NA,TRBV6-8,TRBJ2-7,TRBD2,TGTGCCAGCAGCCCTTACGGGGCGGGAGCCTACGAGCAGTACTTC,CASSPYGAGAYEQYF
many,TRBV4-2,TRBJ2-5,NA,TGTGCCAGCAGCCAGGATTGGGATAGCGGTATCGAGACCCAGTACTTC,CASSQDWDSGIETQYF
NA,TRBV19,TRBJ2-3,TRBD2,TGTGCCAGTAGTCCGGGACTAGCGGGGATCACAGATACGCAGTATTTT,CASSPGLAGITDTQYF
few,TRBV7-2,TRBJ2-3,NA,TGTGCCAGCAGCTTTGGGGTAGATACGCAGTATTTT,CASSFGVDTQYF
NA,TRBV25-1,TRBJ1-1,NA,TGTGCCAGCAGTGCCATGGGGGTGAACACTGAAGCTTTCTTT,CASSAMGVNTEAFF
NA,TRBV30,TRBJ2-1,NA,TGTGCCTGGAGTGGAGCGGTCGAGCAGTTCTTC,CAWSGAVEQFF
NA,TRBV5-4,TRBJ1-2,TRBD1,TGTGCCAGCAGCTTGGGGACAGGGGGCGGCTATGGCTACACCTTC,CASSLGTGGGYGYTF
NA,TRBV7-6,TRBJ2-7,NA,TGTGCCAGCAGCTACGGAAGCCAGGGGTCGCACGAGCAGTACTTC,CASSYGSQGSHEQYF
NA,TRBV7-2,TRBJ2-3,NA,TGTGCCAGCAGCTTATACTGGACCCATACGCAGTATTTT,CASSLYWTHTQYF
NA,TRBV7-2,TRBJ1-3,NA,TGTGCCAGCAGCTTGGGGGGCGGAGGAAACACCATATATTTT,CASSLGGGGNTIYF
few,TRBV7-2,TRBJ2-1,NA,TGTGCCAGCAGCCAGTTGCCCGGGGGGCCCACCTACAATGAGCAGTTCTTC,CASSQLPGGPTYNEQFF
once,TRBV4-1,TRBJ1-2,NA,TGCGCCAGCAGCCATCCTCAAAGGTCAGGGCCAGAAACCTATGGCTACACCTTC,CASSHPQRSGPETYGYTF
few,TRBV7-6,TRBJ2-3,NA,TGTGCCAGCACCGCATTCGGTTCGGGCACAGATACGCAGTATTTT,CASTAFGSGTDTQYF
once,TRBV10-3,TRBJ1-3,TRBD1,TGTGCCATCTACCCAGGGGGCTTTTCTGGAAACACCATATATTTT,CAIYPGGFSGNTIYF